The entry below describes one T cell receptor (beta chain). The V gene's germline CDR1 is SGHTA and CDR2 FQGTGA. The CDR3 has 17 residues. V lost 5 bases to trimming and J lost 2 bases; unmatched junction nucleotides: 10. Data came from immunoSEQ multiplex PCR; TCRdb stores just in-frame clones and leaves some out. The sample has some 2,000,000 clones; around 96% are singletons. This sample is part of a study of shared clonotypes between healthy human individuals. Study summary: Each donor had three CD4 naive, three CD4 memory, two CD8 naive and one CD8 memory plate.

CD45RO-negative, CCR7-selected cells formed the naive CD8 fraction, which excluded terminally differentiated effector memory CD45RA+ cells. Sequencing was carried out using naive CD8+ T cells sorted from blood. V is TRBV7-3 and J is TRBJ2-1; TRBD1 aligns across 9 bases. The TCR sequence derives from a man aged 18 to 35 in good health. CDR3 DNA sequence: TGTGCCAGCAGCCCGGGATCGGGACAGGGCACCTACAATGAGCAGTTCTTC. Its protein is CASSPGSGQGTYNEQFF.